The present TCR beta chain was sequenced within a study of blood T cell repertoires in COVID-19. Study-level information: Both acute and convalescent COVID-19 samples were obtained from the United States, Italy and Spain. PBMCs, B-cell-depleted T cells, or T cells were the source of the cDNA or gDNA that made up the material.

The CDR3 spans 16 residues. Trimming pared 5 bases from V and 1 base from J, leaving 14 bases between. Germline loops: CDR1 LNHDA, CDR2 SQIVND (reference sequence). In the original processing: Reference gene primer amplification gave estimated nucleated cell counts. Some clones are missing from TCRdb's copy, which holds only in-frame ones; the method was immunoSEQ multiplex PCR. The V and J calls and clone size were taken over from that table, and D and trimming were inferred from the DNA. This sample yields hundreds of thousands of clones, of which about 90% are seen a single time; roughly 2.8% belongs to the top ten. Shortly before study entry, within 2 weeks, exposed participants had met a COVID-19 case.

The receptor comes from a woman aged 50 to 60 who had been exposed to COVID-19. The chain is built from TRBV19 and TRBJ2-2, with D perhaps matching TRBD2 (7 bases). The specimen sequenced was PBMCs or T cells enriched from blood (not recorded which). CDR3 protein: CASSSRGGLNTGELFF. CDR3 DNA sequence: TGTGCCAGTAGTTCAAGGGGGGGCCTGAACACCGGGGAGCTGTTTTTT.